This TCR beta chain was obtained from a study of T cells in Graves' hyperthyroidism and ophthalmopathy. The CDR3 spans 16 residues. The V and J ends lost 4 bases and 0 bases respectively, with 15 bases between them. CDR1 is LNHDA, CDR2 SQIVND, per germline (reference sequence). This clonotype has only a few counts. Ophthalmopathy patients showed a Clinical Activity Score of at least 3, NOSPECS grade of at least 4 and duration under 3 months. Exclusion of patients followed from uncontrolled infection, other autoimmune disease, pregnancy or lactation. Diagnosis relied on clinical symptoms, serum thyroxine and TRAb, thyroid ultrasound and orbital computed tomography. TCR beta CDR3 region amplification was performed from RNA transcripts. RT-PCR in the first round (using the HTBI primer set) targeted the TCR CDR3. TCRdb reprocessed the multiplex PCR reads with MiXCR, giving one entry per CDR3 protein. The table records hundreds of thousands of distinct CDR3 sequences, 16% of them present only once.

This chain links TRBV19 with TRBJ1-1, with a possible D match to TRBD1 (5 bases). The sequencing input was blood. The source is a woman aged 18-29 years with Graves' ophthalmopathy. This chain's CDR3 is CASSRRRDPMNTEAFF. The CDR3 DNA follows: TGTGCCAGTAGTAGACGCAGGGACCCCATGAACACTGAAGCTTTCTTT.